This T cell receptor beta chain appears in the sequencing data of a study of blood T cells in healthy people across ages. V was clipped by 6 bases and J by 3 bases; unmatched bases: 12. The CDR3 totals 15 residues. Per germline, CDR1 DFQATT and CDR2 SNEGSKA (reference sequence). Study-level results: In the absence of known donor CMV status, changes in expanded clonotypes were possibly confounded. Researchers deemed the diversity estimates from one million T cells underestimates. More naive CD4+ cells and higher diversity were found in long-lived than in aged donors.

To note about this clonotype: Antigen specificity is unknown.

Primers used in a second PCR of roughly 6 to 11 cycles were a sample-barcoded 5' primer and a J-beta primer mix. Each TCR beta cDNA got a 12-nucleotide random molecular identifier. TCRdb called the 5' RACE reads again in MiXCR, with one record for every CDR3 protein. The sample lists roughly 1.5 million distinct CDR3 sequences, roughly 43% seen once, with less than 5% in the top ten. The receptor's source is a woman between 18 and 29 years old in good health. This chain links TRBV20-1 with TRBJ2-7; TRBD1 agrees at 9 bases. The sample consisted of blood. CDR3 loop: CSATLPGQGNYEQYF. CDR3 DNA: TGCAGTGCAACGCTCCCGGGACAGGGAAACTACGAGCAGTACTTC.